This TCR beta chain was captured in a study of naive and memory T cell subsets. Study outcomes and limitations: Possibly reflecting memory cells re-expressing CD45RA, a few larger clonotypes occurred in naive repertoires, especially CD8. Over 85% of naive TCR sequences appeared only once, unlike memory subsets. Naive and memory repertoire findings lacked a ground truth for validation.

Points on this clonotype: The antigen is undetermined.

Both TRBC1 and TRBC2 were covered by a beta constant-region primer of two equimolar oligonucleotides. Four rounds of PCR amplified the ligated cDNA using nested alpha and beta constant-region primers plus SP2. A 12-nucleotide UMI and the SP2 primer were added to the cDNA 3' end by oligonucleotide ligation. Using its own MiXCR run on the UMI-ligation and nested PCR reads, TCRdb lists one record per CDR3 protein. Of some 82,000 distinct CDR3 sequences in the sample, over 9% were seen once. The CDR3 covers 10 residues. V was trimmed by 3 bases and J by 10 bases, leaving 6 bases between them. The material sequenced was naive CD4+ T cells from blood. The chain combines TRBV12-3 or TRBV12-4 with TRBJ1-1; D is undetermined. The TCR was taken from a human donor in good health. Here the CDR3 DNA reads TGTGCCAGCAGTTTGTCCGGAGCTTTCTTT. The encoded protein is CASSLSGAFF.